The T cell receptor (beta chain) described here comes from a study of control samples from healthy donors and cancer patients (TCRdb year 2020). The library was produced with the immunoSEQ multiplex PCR assay. In TCRdb, the immuneACCESS table is reduced to in-frame sequences with V and J assigned. These tables do not hold every clone; where another copy was compared, an unresolved V gene accounts for under half, and the others remain unexplained. The sample yields around 100,000 clones; about nine tenths were counted once. 13% to 15% of the sample belongs to the ten largest clones. Concerning this clone: It has no known antigen specificity. No base quality values were provided; no much bigger clone lies one nucleotide off.

Sequenced material: blood. This sequence originates from a woman in her seventies in good health.

The bases are TGCGCCAGCAGCCTTGGGACGGAGGTGCTAAACACTGAAGCTTTCTTT. Its protein reads: CASSLGTEVLNTEAFF. Recombination connected TRBV5-1 to TRBJ1-1; TRBD1 is a weak D gene call, 5 bases matching. As encoded in the germline V gene, CDR1 is SGHRS while CDR2 is YFSETQ. Counted from cysteine to phenylalanine, this CDR3 has 16 amino acids. Only CDR3 DNA remains: 48 bases, in frame from the first base. V is reduced by 4 bases and J by 2 bases, leaving a spacing of 18 bases between them.